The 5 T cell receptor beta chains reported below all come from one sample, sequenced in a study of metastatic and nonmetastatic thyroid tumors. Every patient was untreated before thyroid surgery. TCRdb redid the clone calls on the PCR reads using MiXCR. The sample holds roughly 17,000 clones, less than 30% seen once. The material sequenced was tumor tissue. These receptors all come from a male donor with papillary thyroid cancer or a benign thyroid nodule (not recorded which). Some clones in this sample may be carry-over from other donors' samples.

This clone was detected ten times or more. The CDR3 protein is CASGLAIYNEQFF. The CDR3 coding sequence is TGTGCCAGTGGGCTAGCGATCTACAATGAGCAGTTCTTC. The rearrangement links TRBV19 to TRBJ2-1; TRBD2 might be the D (6 bases). The CDR3 totals 13 residues. V was pared by 8 bases and J by 3 bases, with 11 bases between. Per the germline V gene, CDR1 is LNHDA and CDR2 is SQIVND (reference sequence).

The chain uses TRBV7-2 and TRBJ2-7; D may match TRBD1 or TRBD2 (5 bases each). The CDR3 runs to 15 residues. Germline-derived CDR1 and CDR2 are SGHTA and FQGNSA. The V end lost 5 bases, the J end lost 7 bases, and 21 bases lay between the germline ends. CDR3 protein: CASSDYRLGDEEQYF. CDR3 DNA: TGTGCCAGCAGCGACTACAGATTAGGGGACGAGGAGCAGTACTTC. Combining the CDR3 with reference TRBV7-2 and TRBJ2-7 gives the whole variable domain GAGVSQSPSNKVTEKGKDVELRCDPISGHTALYWYRQSLGQGLEFLIYFQGNSAPDKSGLPSDRFSAERTGGSVSTLTIQRTQQEDSAVYLCASSDYRLGDEEQYFGPGTRLTVT.

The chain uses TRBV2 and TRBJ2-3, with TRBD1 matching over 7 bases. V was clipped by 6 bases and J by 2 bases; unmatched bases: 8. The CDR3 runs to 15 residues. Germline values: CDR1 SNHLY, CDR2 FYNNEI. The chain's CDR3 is CASSHQGQSTDTQYF. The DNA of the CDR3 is TGTGCCAGCAGCCACCAGGGACAGTCCACAGATACGCAGTATTTT. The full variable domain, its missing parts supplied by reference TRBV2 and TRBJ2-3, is EPEVTQTPSHQVTQMGQEVILRCVPISNHLYFYWYRQILGQKVEFLVSFYNNEISEKSEIFDDQFSVERPDGSNFTLKIRSTKLEDSAMYFCASSHQGQSTDTQYFGPGTRLTVL.

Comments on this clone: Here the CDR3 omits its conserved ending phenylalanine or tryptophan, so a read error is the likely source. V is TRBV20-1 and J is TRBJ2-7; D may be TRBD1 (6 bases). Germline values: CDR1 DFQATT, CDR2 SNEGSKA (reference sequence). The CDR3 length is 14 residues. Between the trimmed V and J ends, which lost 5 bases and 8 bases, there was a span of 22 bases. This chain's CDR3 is CSAPPQGQALKQYS. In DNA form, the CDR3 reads TGCAGTGCTCCACCTCAGGGGCAGGCCCTGAAGCAGTACTCC.

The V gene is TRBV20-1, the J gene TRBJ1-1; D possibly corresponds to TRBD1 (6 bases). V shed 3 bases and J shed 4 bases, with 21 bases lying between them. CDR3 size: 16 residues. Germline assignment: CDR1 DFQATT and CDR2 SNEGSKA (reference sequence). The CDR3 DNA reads TGCAGTGCTAGTGATCGGGGGGGCTGGGGAGGCACTGAAGCTTTCTTT. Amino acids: CSASDRGGWGGTEAFF.